This T cell receptor (beta chain) derives from a study of human T cells and chemical hapten exposure. Study-wide context: The sensitizing agent was 2% DPC, placed on roughly 2 cm by roughly 2 cm of upper inner arm skin. Patients, chiefly female, had alopecia areata, totalis or universalis.

V lost 3 bases and J lost 0, with 9 bases in between. The CDR3 spans 13 residues. CDR1 and CDR2 from the germline V gene are SQVTM and ANQGSEA. Specified time point: patch test 2, 6 weeks after DPC sensitization. Sample treatment: therapeutic diphenylcyclopropenone sensitization with weekly scalp DPC. The study enrolled 18 to 70-year-old alopecia patients suitable for DPC. The study's findings and limits: Expanded TCRs grouped into significantly more large CDR3 similarity clusters than controls produced.

This clonotype was counted only a few times. Its antigen is not known. TCRdb re-derived calls from the RACE reads in MiXCR, one entry per CDR3 protein. This repertoire shows about 81,000 distinct CDR3 sequences, about a tenth found once; its top ten account for around 2.5%. Sequenced material: whole blood, taken in connection with sensitization to the hapten diphenylcyclopropenone (DPC). The origin of this receptor is a woman aged 25 to 39 with alopecia areata. Some clones in this sample may be carry-over from other donors' samples. This chain uses TRBV29-1 with TRBJ2-7; D gene uncertain. In DNA, the CDR3 is TGCAGCGTTGATTTGCCGGGCTCCTACGAGCAGTACTTC. It codes for CSVDLPGSYEQYF.